The clone carrying this T cell receptor beta chain showed up just a few times. The data originate from a study of cytomegalovirus exposure and HLA in healthy donors. About the research overall: Prior work identified 100 million to 130 million unique TCR beta sequences in some 180 million T cells. In an early release, HLA-typed donors contributed about 79 million unique TCR sequences.

The PCR contained 60 Vbeta and 13 Jbeta primers. Repertoires were generated with immunoSEQ multiplex PCR, while TCRdb's copy carries only in-frame clones and drops some. The table includes tens of thousands of clones, 82% detected once. Trimming removed 8 bases at V and 1 base at J, with 11 bases between. CDR3 length equals 13 residues. CDR1 SNHLY and CDR2 FYNNEI come from the germline V gene. The sequence came from a man over 45 in good health and CMV-seronegative. Material: PBMCs. V is TRBV2 and J is TRBJ1-1, with D perhaps TRBD1 (5 bases). For the CDR3, the DNA is TGTGCCAGCCAAGGGGCCCAGAACACTGAAGCTTTCTTT. Its translation is CASQGAQNTEAFF.